This section outlines one TCR beta chain sequence together with its context. Antigen specificity is unknown. Germline V gene sequence: CDR1 LNHDA, CDR2 SQIVND (reference sequence). V dropped 7 bases and J dropped 2 bases, with 6 bases sitting between them. The CDR3 consists of 13 residues. Sequencing targeted TCR beta in blood CD8+ and CD4+ T cells. CD8+ and CD4+ T cells were negatively isolated; TEMRA cells were FACS-enriched. These data are taken from a study of CD8 T cells in Susac syndrome. Study findings and constraints: As the study acknowledged, the number of individuals who were part of its TCR sequencing and HLA analysis was relatively small.

About 0.45 to 1 ug RNA was reverse transcribed with random hexamers. By means of immunoSEQ multiplex PCR, TCR beta CDR3 spanning 54 Vbeta and 13 Jbeta underwent amplification. TCRdb ran MiXCR on the immunoSEQ multiplex PCR reads and lists one entry per CDR3 protein. This table has 150,000 to 200,000 distinct CDR3 sequences, approximately 93% appearing once. This sequence originates from a human donor in good health. Sequenced input: CD4+ T cells from PBMCs. This chain uses TRBV19 with TRBJ2-6; D unresolved. DNA of the CDR3: TGTGCCAGTAATCCGACTGGGGCCAACGTCCTGACTTTC. Residues: CASNPTGANVLTF.